This T cell receptor (beta chain) was captured in a study of PD-1 blockade in mismatch repair-deficient tumors. Regarding the study as a whole: After pembrolizumab, tumor-resident clones rose rapidly, then generally contracted before radiologic responses.

With respect to this clone: Its matching antigen is unknown.

The protocol was immunoSEQ multiplex PCR, while the TCRdb copy is restricted to in-frame clones and leaves out a portion. The sample has some 100,000 clones, 82% seen once. Every patient had mismatch repair deficiency by PCR or immunohistochemistry. TCRs were sequenced from a few patients responding to pembrolizumab. CDR3 length equals 13 residues. Germline-derived CDR1 and CDR2 are SGHNT and YYREEE (reference sequence). The ends were cut back, 3 bases at V and 4 bases at J, with 10 bases in the middle. The TCR originated in an adult with mismatch repair-deficient cancer. The J gene is TRBJ2-5, the V gene TRBV5-4; tentative D call: TRBD2 (6 bases). Source: peripheral blood, taken around 8 months after starting pembrolizumab. Here the CDR3 reads CASSSGVLETQYF. In nucleotides, the CDR3 is TGTGCCAGCAGCTCGGGGGTTTTAGAGACCCAGTACTTC.